Below, 10 T cell receptor beta chains from the same sample are listed, as sequenced in a study of blood T cell repertoires in COVID-19. Generated by immunoSEQ multiplex PCR, the TCRdb table keeps only in-frame clones and is missing some. The sample shows 350,000 to 450,000 clones, around 87% of them seen only once. Sequenced material: peripheral blood. Receptors were obtained from a woman aged 60-75 years with COVID-19, enrolled during active disease.

The chain couples TRBV7-2 to TRBJ2-1, with 15 bases identical to TRBD2. The CDR3 sequence is 17 residues long. Trimming at V came to 2 bases and at J to 6 bases, leaving 5 bases not matched to a gene. The germline CDR1 and CDR2 sequences are SGHTA and FQGNSA. CDR3 DNA: TGTGCCAGCAGCTTATCCGGGACTAGCGGGGGGTCCAATGAGCAGTTCTTC. Translating gives CASSLSGTSGGSNEQFF. The whole variable domain, remainder taken from reference TRBV7-2 and TRBJ2-1, is GAGVSQSPSNKVTEKGKDVELRCDPISGHTALYWYRQSLGQGLEFLIYFQGNSAPDKSGLPSDRFSAERTGGSVSTLTIQRTQQEDSAVYLCASSLSGTSGGSNEQFFGPGTRLTVL.

V usage is TRBV5-1 and J usage is TRBJ1-2, with 7 nucleotides matching TRBD1. Germline trimming cut 4 bases from V and 8 bases from J; bases unmatched to any gene: 5. Per the germline V gene, CDR1 is SGHRS and CDR2 is YFSETQ. CDR3 size: 12 residues. The CDR3 DNA is TGCGCCAGCAGCATAGACAGGGACGGCTACACCTTC. This encodes CASSIDRDGYTF.

The CDR3 region is CASSDRGGGNTIYF. CDR3 nucleotides: TGTGCCAGTAGTGACAGGGGTGGTGGAAACACCATATATTTT. The chain uses TRBV19 and TRBJ1-3, with 8 nucleotides matching TRBD1. The germline CDR1 and CDR2 sequences are LNHDA and SQIVND (reference sequence). The CDR3 loop spans 14 amino acids. The V segment lost 5 bases and the J segment 3 bases; nucleotides outside the gene matches: 3. Looking up the rest from reference TRBV19 and TRBJ1-3 gives the full variable domain: DGGITQSPKYLFRKEGQNVTLSCEQNLNHDAMYWYRQDPGQGLRLIYYSQIVNDFQKGDIAEGYSVSREKKESFPLTVTSAQKNPTAFYLCASSDRGGGNTIYFGEGSWLTVV.

The rearrangement uses TRBV6-6 and TRBJ2-7; TRBD2 matches 7 bases. The CDR3 is made up of 16 amino acids. CDR1 and CDR2 from the germline V gene are MNHNY and SVGAGI (reference sequence). The ends lost 2 bases at V and 2 bases at J; junction bases unmatched: 9. The CDR3: CASSYAVGGRAYEQYF. The CDR3 region has the DNA TGTGCCAGCAGTTACGCCGTGGGAGGGAGAGCCTACGAGCAGTACTTC.

The chain combines TRBV11-2 with TRBJ1-1, with 7 bases that match TRBD1. Germline V gives CDR1 SGHAT, CDR2 FQNNGV. J was trimmed by 7 bases and V by 5 bases; bases with no gene match: 7. CDR3 length: 13 residues. The CDR3 loop is CASSLTNRGEAFF. The CDR3, as DNA: TGTGCCAGCAGCCTGACTAACAGGGGTGAAGCTTTCTTT.

J is TRBJ1-2 and V is TRBV6-5; 7 positions match TRBD1. V trimming: 10 bases; J trimming: 4 bases; junction bases outside the gene matches: 3. The CDR3 length is 11 residues. Per the germline V gene, CDR1 is MNHEY and CDR2 is SVGAGI. CDR3 DNA sequence: TGTGCCACAGGGGGGATCTATGGCTACACCTTC. It specifies CATGGIYGYTF.

The CDR3 sequence is CASSIGTAYIQYF. The CDR3 nucleotides read TGTGCCAGTAGTATTGGGACTGCCTATATTCAGTACTTC. The genes are TRBV19 and TRBJ2-4; tentative D call: TRBD2 (6 bases). Trimming left V 3 bases short and J 10 bases short, with 13 bases between. CDR1 and CDR2 (germline): LNHDA, SQIVND (reference sequence). The CDR3 runs to 13 residues.

The chain joins TRBV9 to TRBJ2-2, with D perhaps matching TRBD2 (6 bases). V lost 0 bases to trimming and J lost 6 bases, with 21 bases between them. This CDR3 is 18 amino acids long. CDR1 and CDR2 from the germline V gene are SGDLS and YYNGEE. CDR3 sequence reads: CASSVDLGRGGLAGELFF. CDR3 in DNA: TGTGCCAGCAGCGTAGATCTGGGGCGGGGTGGCCTCGCCGGGGAGCTGTTTTTT.

The rearrangement uses TRBV5-1 and TRBJ1-2, with 9 bases matching TRBD1. The length of the CDR3 is 14 residues. Germline CDR1 and CDR2: SGHRS and YFSETQ. J was trimmed by 6 bases and V by 7 bases; bases with no gene match: 10. For the CDR3, the DNA is TGCGCCAGCTCCTGGACAGGGGATGGGGATGGCTACACCTTC. Residues: CASSWTGDGDGYTF.

The chain uses TRBV30 and TRBJ1-5, with 11 bases identical to TRBD1. CDR3 size: 15 residues. Germline assignment: CDR1 GTSNPN and CDR2 SVGIG (reference sequence). With V trimmed by 1 base and J by 7 bases, 6 bases remained unmatched. As DNA, the CDR3 is TGTGCCTGGAGTGCCGGGACAGGGGGGAAGCAGCCCCAGCATTTT. Protein product: CAWSAGTGGKQPQHF.